Below are 4 T cell receptor beta chains sequenced from a single sample in a study of T cell changes during pregnancy in multiple sclerosis. TCRdb's table, derived via immunoSEQ multiplex PCR, lists solely in-frame clones and lacks some. The sample lists tens of thousands of clones, 85% to 95% seen once, with roughly 2.6% in the top ten. The source material was CD8+ T cells from peripheral blood mononuclear cells, sampled in the third trimester of pregnancy. Source of these receptors: a female donor with multiple sclerosis, enrolled in a pregnancy study.

This chain connects TRBV25-1 to TRBJ2-3; 7 nucleotides agree with TRBD1. CDR3 length: 16 residues. J gave up 3 bases and V 4 bases, and 10 bases lay outside the gene matches. From germline, CDR1 is MGHDK and CDR2 SYGVNS. CDR3 region: CASSGQGVWFTDTQYF. CDR3 nucleotides: TGTGCCAGCAGTGGGCAGGGGGTGTGGTTTACAGATACGCAGTATTTT.

V is TRBV6-1 and J is TRBJ2-7; 12 positions match TRBD1. V was pared by 8 bases and J by 5 bases, with 7 bases of the junction left unmatched. This CDR3 spans 14 amino acids. CDR1 is MNHNS and CDR2 is SASEGT in the germline V gene. The CDR3 region is CASDWGQGADEQYF. Here the CDR3 DNA reads TGTGCCAGCGATTGGGGACAGGGGGCAGACGAGCAGTACTTC.

The chain employs TRBV9 and TRBJ2-7, with 8 positions matching TRBD1. J lost 5 bases, V lost 0 bases, and 7 bases had no gene match. CDR1 and CDR2 (germline): SGDLS, YYNGEE. The CDR3 is made up of 15 amino acids. CDR3 DNA: TGTGCCAGCAGCGTAGGAGGGGCAGGGGGCCACGAGCAGTACTTC. Amino acid sequence: CASSVGGAGGHEQYF.

The chain couples TRBV6-6 to TRBJ1-5; perhaps TRBD1 as D (5 bases). This CDR3 has 14 residues. CDR1 is MNHNY, CDR2 SVGAGI, per germline (reference sequence). V shed 2 bases and J shed 7 bases, with 12 bases lying between them. The CDR3 sequence: CASSYGGGGQPQHF. The CDR3, as DNA: TGTGCCAGCAGTTACGGGGGAGGAGGGCAGCCCCAGCATTTT.